This T cell receptor beta chain was recorded in a study of T cell repertoires in cytomegalovirus infection. As for the study in general: Indications of both CMV infection and matching HLA type were provided by public TCR beta signatures. General study findings and limits: Summed frequency of shared TCR beta families picked out CMV carriers who also had the relevant HLA. In two of eight donors, the top clonotype was HLA-C-restricted CMV-specific.

This clonotype was counted between two and nine times. Its antigen is unidentified. MiXCR, run by TCRdb on the reads, gives a single entry per CDR3 protein. The sample lists around 180,000 distinct CDR3 sequences; 15% to 20% were seen once. CDR3 length equals 13 residues. The germline V and J ends were trimmed by 2 bases and 4 bases, with 6 bases remaining between them. The genes are TRBV12-3 or TRBV12-4 and TRBJ1-5, with D unresolved. Specimen: PBMCs. The TCR was taken from a human donor in good health (CMV status not recorded). Some clones in this sample may be carry-over from other donors' samples. The CDR3 here is CASSLQLNQPQHF. Here the CDR3 DNA reads TGTGCCAGCAGTTTACAGCTTAATCAGCCCCAGCATTTT.